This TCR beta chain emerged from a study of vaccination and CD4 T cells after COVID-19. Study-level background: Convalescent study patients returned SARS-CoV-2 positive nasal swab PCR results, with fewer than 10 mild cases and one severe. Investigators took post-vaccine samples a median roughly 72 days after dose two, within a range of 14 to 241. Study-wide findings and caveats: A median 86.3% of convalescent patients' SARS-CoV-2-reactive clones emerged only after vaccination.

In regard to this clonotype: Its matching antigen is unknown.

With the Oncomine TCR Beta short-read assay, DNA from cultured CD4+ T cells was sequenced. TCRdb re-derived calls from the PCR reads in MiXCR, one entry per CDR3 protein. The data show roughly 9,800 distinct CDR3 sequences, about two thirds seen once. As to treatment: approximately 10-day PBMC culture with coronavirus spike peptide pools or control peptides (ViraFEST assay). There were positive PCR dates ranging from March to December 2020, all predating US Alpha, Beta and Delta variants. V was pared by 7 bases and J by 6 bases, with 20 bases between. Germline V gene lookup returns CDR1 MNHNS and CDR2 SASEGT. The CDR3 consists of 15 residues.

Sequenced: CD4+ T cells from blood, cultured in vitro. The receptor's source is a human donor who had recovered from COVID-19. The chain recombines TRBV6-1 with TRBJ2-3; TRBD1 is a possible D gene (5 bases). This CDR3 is CASIVTATLGDTQYF. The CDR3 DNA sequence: TGTGCCAGCATAGTGACAGCCACACTTGGGGATACGCAGTATTTT.